This TCR beta chain originates from a study of technical replicates of blood from several donors. Trimming removed 6 bases at V and 6 bases at J, with 17 bases between. Germline V gives CDR1 SGHVS, CDR2 FQNEAQ. This CDR3 is 15 amino acids long. Sequenced by immunoSEQ multiplex PCR; TCRdb stores in-frame clones only, minus some. Of under 95,000 clones listed, nearly 98% are singletons. Material for sequencing was T cells isolated from PBMCs. V and J are TRBV7-8 and TRBJ2-2; tentatively, D is TRBD2 (6 bases). This TCR was recovered from a human donor in good health. The CDR3: CASRFRPGRSGELFF. In DNA, the CDR3 is TGTGCCAGCAGATTTAGACCTGGGAGGTCCGGGGAGCTGTTTTTT.